This paragraph reports one TCR beta chain. Antigen unknown. Naive CD8 populations comprised CD45RO-negative cells positively selected for CCR7, excluding terminally differentiated effector memory CD45RA+ cells. The authors split each subset's genomic DNA evenly across several immunoSEQ plates. Method: immunoSEQ multiplex PCR; TCRdb's copy keeps in-frame clones and lacks some. This sample yields 650,000 to 800,000 clones, of which 92% are seen a single time; approximately 24% belongs to the top ten. The data originate from a study of shared clonotypes between healthy human individuals. Broader study findings: Generally, estimated richness proved larger in naive subsets than it did in memory subsets.

The CDR3 runs to 16 residues. J lost 3 bases, V lost 2 bases, and 9 bases had no gene match. The germline gives CDR1 MNHNS, CDR2 SASEGT. Sequenced input: naive CD8+ T cells sorted from blood. V and J are TRBV6-1 and TRBJ2-7; TRBD1 aligns across 8 bases. The TCR was taken from a man aged 25-45 years in good health. The CDR3 DNA is TGTGCCAGCAGTGAACTTCACCTCGGACAGGGCTACGAGCAGTACTTC. This encodes CASSELHLGQGYEQYF.